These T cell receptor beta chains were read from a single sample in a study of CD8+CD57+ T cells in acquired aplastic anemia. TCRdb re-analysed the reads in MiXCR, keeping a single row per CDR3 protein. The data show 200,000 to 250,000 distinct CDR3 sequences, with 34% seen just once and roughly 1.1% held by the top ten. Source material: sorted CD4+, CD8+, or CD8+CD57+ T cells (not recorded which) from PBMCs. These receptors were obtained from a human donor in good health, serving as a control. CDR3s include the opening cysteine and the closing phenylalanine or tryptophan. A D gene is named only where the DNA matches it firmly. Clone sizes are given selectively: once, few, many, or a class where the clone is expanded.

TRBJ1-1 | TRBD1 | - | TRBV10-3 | TGTGCCATCAGTGCAGGGACAGGGATAAACACTGAAGCTTTCTTT | CAISAGTGINTEAFF
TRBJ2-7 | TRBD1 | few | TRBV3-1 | TGTGCCAGCAGCTACCAGTTTAGAGGACAGGGGATCGACGAGCAGTACTTC | CASSYQFRGQGIDEQYF
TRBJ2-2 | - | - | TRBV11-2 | TGTGCCAGCAGCTTAGGTCGTGGCAGGGCGAGGACCGGGGAGCTGTTTTTT | CASSLGRGRARTGELFF
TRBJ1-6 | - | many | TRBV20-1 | TGCAGTGCTAGAGGAGGTAATTCACCCCTCCACTTT | CSARGGNSPLHF
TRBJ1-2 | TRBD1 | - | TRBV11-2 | TGTGCCACTTCACCCTTACAGGGGGCGCGGGGCTACACCTTC | CATSPLQGARGYTF
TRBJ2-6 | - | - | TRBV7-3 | TGTGCCAGCAGCTTAACAGGGCTGGGTCGCTCTGGGGCCAACGTCCTGACTTTC | CASSLTGLGRSGANVLTF
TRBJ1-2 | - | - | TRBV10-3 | TGTGCCATCGGTGCAGGAAACTATGGCTACGCCTTC | CAIGAGNYGYAF
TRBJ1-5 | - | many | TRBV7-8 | TGTGCCAGCAGCTTAGGCCGGACTAGCAATCAGCCCCAGCATTTT | CASSLGRTSNQPQHF
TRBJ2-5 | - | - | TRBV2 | TGTGCCGGGGGCCGTGACCAAGAGACCCAGTACTTC | CAGGRDQETQYF
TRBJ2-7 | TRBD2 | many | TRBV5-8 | TGTGCCAGCAGCTTGGGACTAGCGGGGGACTACGAGCAGTACTTC | CASSLGLAGDYEQYF
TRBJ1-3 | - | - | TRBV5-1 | TGCGCCAGCAGCTTGTCTGACCCTGGGGGCACCATATATTTT | CASSLSDPGGTIYF
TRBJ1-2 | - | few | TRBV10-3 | TGTGCCAACCCCTTAGGGTTTAACTATGGCTACACCTTC | CANPLGFNYGYTF
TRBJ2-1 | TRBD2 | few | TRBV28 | TGTGCCAGCAGTTTCCAAACGGGACTAGCGGGGGGGTACAATGAGCAGTTCTTC | CASSFQTGLAGGYNEQFF
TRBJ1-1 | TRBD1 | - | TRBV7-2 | TGTGCCAGCACTTACAGGGGCCTTCGGGACAGGGGCACTGAAGCTTTCTTT | CASTYRGLRDRGTEAFF
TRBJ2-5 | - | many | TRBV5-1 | TGCGCCAGCAGCTCGATGGGCCAAGAGACCCAGTACTTC | CASSSMGQETQYF
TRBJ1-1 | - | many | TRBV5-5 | TGTGCCAGCAGCTTGTTAAGGGACACTGAAGCTTTCTTT | CASSLLRDTEAFF
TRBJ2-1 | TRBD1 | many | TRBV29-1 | TGCAGCGTTGTCGGGGGACAGGGCTCGTTCTCCTACAATGAGCAGTTCTTC | CSVVGGQGSFSYNEQFF
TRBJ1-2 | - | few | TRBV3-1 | TGTGCCAGCAGCCAAGAGGGCAGATGGCAATATGGCTACACCTTC | CASSQEGRWQYGYTF
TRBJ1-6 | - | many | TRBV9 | TGTGCCAGCAGCGTACTTGCCCGGTTCGATTCACCCCTCCACTTT | CASSVLARFDSPLHF
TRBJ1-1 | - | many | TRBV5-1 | TGCGCCAGCAGCTTGCGGGACAAGGGATGGGTGAACACTGAAGCTTTCTTT | CASSLRDKGWVNTEAFF
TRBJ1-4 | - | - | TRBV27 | TGTGCCAGCAGTTCCCAATCCTACTCCGGACTAAATGAAAAACTGTTTTTT | CASSSQSYSGLNEKLFF
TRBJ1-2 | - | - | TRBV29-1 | TGCAGCGTTCCACAGGGAGGGGATGGCTACACCTTC | CSVPQGGDGYTF